This TCR beta chain is from a study of blood T cell repertoires in COVID-19. Germline V gene lookup returns CDR1 KGHSH and CDR2 LQKENI. The CDR3 runs 16 residues. Trimming took 3 bases from V and 0 from J; bases not matched to a gene: 7. The data were produced by immunoSEQ multiplex PCR, yet TCRdb's version contains in-frame clones alone and is incomplete. The table records about 120,000 clones, approximately 87% of them present only once. The clonotype originates from a woman between 65 and 79 years old with acute or convalescent COVID-19. This chain uses TRBV18 with TRBJ1-1; 7 positions match TRBD1. Sequencing used peripheral blood. The CDR3: CASSPGQLSLNTEAFF. The CDR3 bases are TGTGCCAGCTCACCGGGACAGCTCTCTTTGAACACTGAAGCTTTCTTT. The full variable domain, completed using reference TRBV18 and TRBJ1-1, is NAGVMQNPRHLVRRRGQEARLRCSPMKGHSHVYWYRQLPEEGLKFMVYLQKENIIDESGMPKERFSAEFPKEGPSILRIQQVVRGDSAAYFCASSPGQLSLNTEAFFGQGTRLTVV.